The 28 T cell receptor beta chains presented below share a single source sample, sequenced in a study of low-dose radiotherapy and immunotherapy resistance in tumors. Time point indicated: after trial treatment. Indicated treatment: LDRT plus nivolumab, ipilimumab, low-dose cyclophosphamide and aspirin (RACIN trial). First-strand cDNA relied on TRAV- and TRBV-specific primers spanning alpha and beta chains. Both a constant-region primer and a V-primer adapter served to amplify TCRs across 20 PCR cycles. TCRdb passed the reads through MiXCR, listing each CDR3 protein once. The profile covers nearly 60,000 distinct CDR3 sequences, with around a quarter appearing a single time and under 7% taken by the ten largest. The specimen was PBMCs, collected after low-dose radiotherapy plus immunotherapy. The receptors derive from a male donor with prostate cancer.

Concerning this clonotype itself: A far larger clone is only one base removed, so a read error is likely. This sequence joins TRBV26 and TRBJ2-4; the D call in the table, TRBD2, was not verified against the DNA. TRBV26 has pseudogene status. The CDR3 is 17 amino acids. Written as DNA, the CDR3 is TGTGCCAGCGTCGGACTAGCGGGGGTAGGGGTCGAAGGTGAGCAGTACTTC. Translation gives CASVGLAGVGVEGEQYF.

As to this clonotype: This likely came from a read error, as a far larger clone is one base away. The V and J genes are TRBV29-1 and TRBJ2-7; the match to TRBD1 covers 11 bases. This CDR3 has 14 amino acids. Germline values: CDR1 SQVTM, CDR2 ANQGSEA. Losses at the gene ends were 4 bases for V and 7 bases for J; bases not matched to a gene: 9. The chain's CDR3 is CSVVRDRGVSEQYF. The DNA for the CDR3 is TGCAGCGTTGTACGGGACAGGGGGGTTAGTGAGCAGTACTTC.

Many counts were recorded for this clonotype. The chain employs TRBV20-1 and TRBJ2-3; D is uncertain. Germline V gene data show CDR1 as DFQATT and CDR2 as SNEGSKA (reference sequence). The CDR3 sequence is 15 residues long. V shed 1 base and J shed 2 bases, with 13 bases lying between them. The CDR3 nucleotides are TGCAGTGCTAGAGTAGGGTCAGCGAACACAGATACGCAGTATTTT. Amino acid sequence: CSARVGSANTDTQYF.

In the case of this clonotype: Since a much larger clone is just one base distant, this may be a read error. The chain joins TRBV14 to TRBJ2-1, with D perhaps matching TRBD2 (6 bases). Per germline, CDR1 SGHDN and CDR2 FVKESK. V shed 5 bases and J shed 10 bases, with 24 bases lying between them. This CDR3 has 16 residues. CDR3 in DNA: TGTGCCAGCAGCGACGACGGGGGAGGATTTGAGCGCGAGCAGTTCTTC. This translates into CASSDDGGGFEREQFF.

This clonotype was seen many times. The chain couples TRBV6-5 to TRBJ1-5; no clear D. Germline CDR1 is MNHEY and CDR2 is SVGAGI. V was shortened by 5 bases and J by 3 bases, with 14 bases between the two germline ends. The CDR3 consists of 15 residues. The CDR3, as DNA: TGTGCCAGCAGTGCCGTGAAAGGGTACAATCAGCCCCAGCATTTT. This sequence encodes CASSAVKGYNQPQHF.

The sample holds many counts of this clonotype. This chain links TRBV10-3 with TRBJ2-5, with TRBD2 matching 9 bases. CDR1 and CDR2 (germline): ENHRY, SYGVKD. CDR3 length equals 14 residues. Trimming cost V 4 bases and J 3 bases; bases outside gene matches: 3. The CDR3 DNA sequence: TGTGCCATCAGTGCGGCTAGCGGGAAAGAGACCCAGTACTTC. This gives the protein CAISAASGKETQYF.

The rearrangement uses TRBV9 and TRBJ2-7; 8 nucleotides agree with TRBD2. Germline V lookup: CDR1 SGDLS, CDR2 YYNGEE. The CDR3 has 14 residues. V gave up 2 bases and J gave up 4 bases; unmatched junction bases: 5. The CDR3 DNA sequence: TGTGCCAGCAGCGTCCAAACTAGCGGTTACGAGCAGTACTTC. This translates into CASSVQTSGYEQYF.

This clonotype was detected many times. The chain employs TRBV20-1 and TRBJ2-3, with 11 bases matching TRBD2. The CDR3 has 15 amino acids. The V segment lost 3 bases and the J segment 0 bases; nucleotides outside the gene matches: 2. CDR1 is DFQATT and CDR2 is SNEGSKA in the germline V gene (reference sequence). The CDR3 reads CSARTSGMSTDTQYF. The DNA for the CDR3 is TGCAGTGCTAGGACTAGCGGGATGAGCACAGATACGCAGTATTTT.

This clonotype has at least ten counts. The chain is built from TRBV10-3 and TRBJ2-5; D is tentatively TRBD1 or TRBD2 (5 bases each). Germline CDR1 ENHRY, CDR2 SYGVKD. V was clipped by 0 bases and J by 5 bases, with 13 bases between them. CDR3 length equals 15 residues. The CDR3, as DNA: TGTGCCATCAGTGAGTCCGGGGCCCGGCTTGAGACCCAGTACTTC. Translating gives CAISESGARLETQYF.

The chain links TRBV5-1 to TRBJ2-2, with D possibly matching TRBD2 (5 bases). Germline values: CDR1 SGHRS, CDR2 YFSETQ. Between the trimmed V and J ends, which lost 6 bases and 0 bases, there was a span of 9 bases. CDR3 length: 14 amino acids. This chain's CDR3 is CASNPGTNTGELFF. CDR3 DNA sequence: TGCGCCAGCAATCCCGGGACGAACACCGGGGAGCTGTTTTTT.

This chain joins TRBV29-1 and TRBJ1-1; the match to TRBD1 covers 7 bases. The CDR3 is 13 amino acids. The V gene end was trimmed by 7 bases and the J gene end by 3 bases; junction bases not matched to a gene: 8. The germline V gene encodes CDR1 SQVTM and CDR2 ANQGSEA. CDR3 in DNA: TGCAGCGCCGCACGGCAGGGGGACACTGAAGCTTTCTTT. It translates to CSAARQGDTEAFF. Filled out from reference TRBV29-1 and TRBJ1-1, the complete variable domain reads SAVISQKPSRDICQRGTSLTIQCQVDSQVTMMFWYRQQPGQSLTLIATANQGSEATYESGFVIDKFPISRPNLTFSTLTVSNMSPEDSSIYLCSAARQGDTEAFFGQGTRLTVV.

This clonotype has ten or more counts. The rearrangement links TRBV20-1 to TRBJ2-1, with 8 bases that match TRBD2. The CDR3 is 15 amino acids. Trimming at V came to 3 bases and at J to 7 bases, leaving 11 bases not matched to a gene. The germline gives CDR1 DFQATT, CDR2 SNEGSKA (reference sequence). DNA for the CDR3: TGCAGTGCTAGTTGGGGAGTCGGGGGGGGTAATGAGCAGTTCTTC. It encodes CSASWGVGGGNEQFF.

This clonotype was counted many times. This chain connects TRBV4-3 to TRBJ2-2, with D tentatively TRBD1 (5 bases). CDR1 is LGHNA, CDR2 YSLEER, per germline. V was shortened by 1 base and J by 3 bases, with 9 bases between the two germline ends. The CDR3 sequence is 15 residues long. The chain's CDR3 is CASSQVGEYTGELFF. The CDR3 DNA is TGCGCCAGCAGCCAAGTAGGGGAATACACCGGGGAGCTGTTTTTT.

V is TRBV29-1 and J is TRBJ1-2, with D perhaps matching TRBD1 (6 bases). The CDR3 totals 13 residues. CDR1 and CDR2 from the germline V gene are SQVTM and ANQGSEA. Deletions cut 7 bases from V and 7 bases from J, with 19 bases between. The CDR3 is CSADIDRFSGYTF. CDR3 coding DNA: TGCAGCGCCGACATAGACAGGTTCTCTGGCTACACCTTC.

In its sample, this clonotype was seen many times. The gene calls are TRBV6-6 and TRBJ1-6; 8 bases are a match to TRBD1. This CDR3 has 16 amino acids. In germline, CDR1 is MNHNY, CDR2 SVGAGI (reference sequence). The V and J ends lost 6 bases and 8 bases, in that order; junction bases with no gene match: 12. The CDR3 nucleotides are TGTGCCAGCAGGACAGGGGCTAAACCTTGGTATTCACCCCTCCACTTT. Translated, it gives CASRTGAKPWYSPLHF.

There are many counts of this clonotype. The chain has TRBV7-6 and TRBJ2-7; 9 nucleotides line up with TRBD2. The V and J ends lost 10 bases and 4 bases, in that order; junction bases with no gene match: 8. The CDR3 contains 13 residues. Germline CDR1 reads SGHVS; CDR2 reads FNYEAQ. The CDR3 bases are TGTGCCACCCAGGCTAGCGGGGAGTACGAGCAGTACTTC. Its protein is CATQASGEYEQYF.

The genes are TRBV1 and TRBJ2-3; the DNA was not used to check the table's D call, TRBD1. TRBV1 is designated a pseudogene. The CDR3 length is 16 residues. The chain's CDR3 is CTSSAPGFGCTDTQYF. Here the CDR3 DNA reads TGCACCAGCAGCGCTCCCGGATTTGGCTGCACAGATACGCAGTATTTT.

This clonotype appeared many times. The chain uses TRBV12-5 and TRBJ2-1; TRBD2 agrees at 9 bases. With 1 base clipped from V and 10 bases from J, the junction kept 8 bases outside the gene matches. CDR1 and CDR2 from the germline V gene are LGHNT and FRNRAP. This CDR3 spans 15 amino acids. CDR3 region: CASGLGSAGGQEQFF. Here the CDR3 DNA reads TGTGCTAGTGGTTTGGGTTCCGCGGGGGGGCAGGAGCAGTTCTTC.

At least ten counts were recorded for this clonotype. The rearrangement joins TRBV19 to TRBJ2-1, with D possibly matching TRBD2 (5 bases). The germline V and J ends were trimmed by 2 bases and 0 bases, with 11 bases remaining between them. CDR3 length: 16 amino acids. CDR1 and CDR2 from the germline V gene are LNHDA and SQIVND (reference sequence). CDR3 amino acids: CASSIWRRVSYNEQFF. Here the CDR3 DNA reads TGTGCCAGTAGTATATGGCGGCGGGTCTCCTACAATGAGCAGTTCTTC.

This clonotype was found a few times. The chain couples TRBV7-2 to TRBJ2-3, with TRBD2 identical over 8 bases. This CDR3 has 15 residues. The germline CDR1 and CDR2 sequences are SGHTA and FQGNSA. Trimming removed 5 bases from V and 4 bases from J; junction bases left unmatched: 8. This chain's CDR3 is CASSETGGPPDTQYF. The CDR3 DNA reads TGTGCCAGCAGCGAGACGGGGGGGCCCCCAGATACGCAGTATTTT.

As to this clonotype: A read error likely explains this, since a far larger clone differs by one base. CDR3 nucleotide sequence: TGCGGCAGCAGCGAGGCTTCTCGTGCCAAAAACATTCAGTACTTC. This encodes CGSSEASRAKNIQYF. The chain recombines TRBV7-3 with TRBJ2-4, with D uncertain. Germline CDR1 reads SGHTA; CDR2 reads FQGTGA. The CDR3 consists of 15 residues.

The CDR3 bases are TGTGCCAGCAGTTTATCATTGGGGACAGGGGGGCACAATGAGCAGTTCTTC. It specifies CASSLSLGTGGHNEQFF. The gene calls are TRBV28 and TRBJ2-1; 11 nucleotides match TRBD1. With V trimmed by 1 base and J by 5 bases, 7 bases remained unmatched. The CDR3 spans 17 residues. Looked up from germline, CDR1 is MDHEN and CDR2 is SYDVKM.

This clonotype was detected many times. V and J are TRBV11-2 and TRBJ1-6, with 9 bases lining up with TRBD1. The CDR3 loop spans 16 amino acids. Germline V gives CDR1 SGHAT, CDR2 FQNNGV. V was pared by 2 bases and J by 10 bases, with 9 bases of the junction left unmatched. CDR3 sequence reads: CASSLHLGQGGSPLHF. The CDR3 DNA is TGTGCCAGCAGCTTACACCTGGGACAGGGTGGCTCACCCCTCCACTTT. The full variable domain, its missing parts supplied by reference TRBV11-2 and TRBJ1-6, is EAGVAQSPRYKIIEKRQSVAFWCNPISGHATLYWYQQILGQGPKLLIQFQNNGVVDDSQLPKDRFSAERLKGVDSTLKIQPAKLEDSAVYLCASSLHLGQGGSPLHFGNGTRLTVT.

This clonotype was seen repeatedly, ten times or more. This sequence joins TRBV6-5 and TRBJ2-6; D call uncertain. This CDR3 is built from 13 residues. Germline V gene sequence: CDR1 MNHEY, CDR2 SVGAGI. Trimming shortened V by 2 bases and J by 9 bases, and 8 bases separated the two germline ends. In DNA form, the CDR3 reads TGTGCCAGCAGTTACCGCTCAAACAACGTCCTGACTTTC. Residues: CASSYRSNNVLTF.

Turning to this clonotype: It is likely a read error: a sequence one base away is far more abundant. V gene TRBV2 combines with J gene TRBJ2-1, with D tentatively TRBD1 (6 bases). CDR3 length: 13 residues. The ends were cut back, 7 bases at V and 10 bases at J, with 17 bases in the middle. The germline V gene encodes CDR1 SNHLY and CDR2 FYNNEI. The CDR3 bases are TGTGCCAGCACCCGACAGGACTCCTACGAGCAGTTCTTC. It is translated as CASTRQDSYEQFF.

In the case of this clonotype: A much more abundant neighbour one base away suggests this may be a read error. V and J are TRBV28 and TRBJ2-1; 7 positions agree with TRBD2. V gave up 7 bases and J gave up 3 bases; unmatched junction bases: 9. Germline CDR1 and CDR2: MDHEN and SYDVKM. This CDR3 is 15 amino acids long. The CDR3 sequence: CASKRLAVSYNEQFF. The CDR3 DNA reads TGTGCCAGCAAGAGACTAGCTGTGAGCTACAATGAGCAGTTCTTC. Looking up the rest from reference TRBV28 and TRBJ2-1 gives the full variable domain: DVKVTQSSRYLVKRTGEKVFLECVQDMDHENMFWYRQDPGLGLRLIYFSYDVKMKEKGDIPEGYSVSREKKERFSLILESASTNQTSMYLCASKRLAVSYNEQFFGPGTRLTVL.

The genes are TRBV29-1 and TRBJ2-5; D ambiguous. There are 11 residues in the CDR3. Germline lookup yields CDR1 SQVTM and CDR2 ANQGSEA. V was pared by 5 bases and J by 1 base, with 5 bases between. CDR3 DNA: TGCAGCGTTCGGCCCCAAGAGACCCAGTACTTC. It encodes CSVRPQETQYF.

This clonotype was observed many times. The gene calls are TRBV6-1 and TRBJ1-2; TRBD1 is a possible D gene (5 bases). V was trimmed by 2 bases and J by 8 bases, leaving 9 bases between them. The CDR3 runs 12 residues. Germline CDR1 MNHNS, CDR2 SASEGT. Here the CDR3 DNA reads TGTGCCAGCAGTGAACAGGGACCCGGCTACACCTTC. This encodes CASSEQGPGYTF.